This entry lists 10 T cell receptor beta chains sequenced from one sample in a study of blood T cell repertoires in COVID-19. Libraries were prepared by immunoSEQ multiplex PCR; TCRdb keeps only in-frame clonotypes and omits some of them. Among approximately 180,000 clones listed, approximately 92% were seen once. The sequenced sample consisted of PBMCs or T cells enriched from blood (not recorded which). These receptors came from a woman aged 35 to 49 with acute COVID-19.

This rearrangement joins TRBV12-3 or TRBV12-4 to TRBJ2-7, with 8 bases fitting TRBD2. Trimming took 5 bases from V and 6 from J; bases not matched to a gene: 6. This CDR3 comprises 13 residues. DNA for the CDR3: TGTGCCAGCAGTACTAGCGGCCAAGGCGAGCAGTACTTC. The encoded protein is CASSTSGQGEQYF.

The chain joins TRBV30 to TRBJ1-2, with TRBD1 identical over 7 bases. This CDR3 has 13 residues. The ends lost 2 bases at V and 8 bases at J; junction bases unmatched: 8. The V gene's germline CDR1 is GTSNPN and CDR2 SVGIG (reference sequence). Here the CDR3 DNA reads TGTGCCTGGAGTCTCGACAGGGTTGGCGGCTACACCTTC. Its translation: CAWSLDRVGGYTF.

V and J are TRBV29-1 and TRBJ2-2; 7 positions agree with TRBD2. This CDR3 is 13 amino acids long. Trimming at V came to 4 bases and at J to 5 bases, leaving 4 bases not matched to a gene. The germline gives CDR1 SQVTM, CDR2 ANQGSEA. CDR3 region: CSVVVRGTGELFF. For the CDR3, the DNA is TGCAGCGTTGTGGTGCGGGGGACCGGGGAGCTGTTTTTT.

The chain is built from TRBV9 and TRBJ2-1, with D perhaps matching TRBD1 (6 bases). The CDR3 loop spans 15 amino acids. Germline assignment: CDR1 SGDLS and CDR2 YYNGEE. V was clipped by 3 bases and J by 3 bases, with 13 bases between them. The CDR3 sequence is CASSARGSYYNEQFF. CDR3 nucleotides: TGTGCCAGCAGCGCGAGGGGGAGTTACTACAATGAGCAGTTCTTC. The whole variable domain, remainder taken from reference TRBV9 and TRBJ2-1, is DSGVTQTPKHLITATGQRVTLRCSPRSGDLSVYWYQQSLDQGLQFLIQYYNGEERAKGNILERFSAQQFPDLHSELNLSSLELGDSALYFCASSARGSYYNEQFFGPGTRLTVL.

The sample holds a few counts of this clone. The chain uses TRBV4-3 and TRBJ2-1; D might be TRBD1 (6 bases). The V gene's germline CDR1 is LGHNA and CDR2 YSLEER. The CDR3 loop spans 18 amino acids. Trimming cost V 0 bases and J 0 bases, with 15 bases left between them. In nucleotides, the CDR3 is TGCGCCAGCAGCCAAGATGACGTGGGGGCGTCCTCCTACAATGAGCAGTTCTTC. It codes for CASSQDDVGASSYNEQFF.

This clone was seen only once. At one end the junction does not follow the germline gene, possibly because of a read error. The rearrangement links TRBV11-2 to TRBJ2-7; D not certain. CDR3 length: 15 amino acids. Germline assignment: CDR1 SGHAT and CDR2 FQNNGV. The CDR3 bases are TGTGCCAGCAGTTTAGCCCCGGCCGGAGCTCTCGAGCAGTACTTC. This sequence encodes CASSLAPAGALEQYF.

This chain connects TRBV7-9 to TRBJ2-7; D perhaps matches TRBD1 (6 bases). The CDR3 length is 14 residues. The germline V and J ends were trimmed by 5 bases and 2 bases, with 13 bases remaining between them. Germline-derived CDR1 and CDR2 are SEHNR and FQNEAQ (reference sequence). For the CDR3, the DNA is TGTGCCAGCAGCCCACAGGGTTCCCCCTACGAGCAGTACTTC. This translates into CASSPQGSPYEQYF. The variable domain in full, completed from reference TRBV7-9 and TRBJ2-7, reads DTGVSQNPRHKITKRGQNVTFRCDPISEHNRLYWYRQTLGQGPEFLTYFQNEAQLEKSRLLSDRFSAERPKGSFSTLEIQRTEQGDSAMYLCASSPQGSPYEQYFGPGTRLTVT.

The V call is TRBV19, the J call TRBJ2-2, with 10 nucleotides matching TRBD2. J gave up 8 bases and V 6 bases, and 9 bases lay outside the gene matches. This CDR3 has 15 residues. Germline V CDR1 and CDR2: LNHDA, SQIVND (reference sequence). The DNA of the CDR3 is TGTGCCAGTAGGGGTCTAGCGGGAGTCTCGGGGGAGCTGTTTTTT. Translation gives CASRGLAGVSGELFF.

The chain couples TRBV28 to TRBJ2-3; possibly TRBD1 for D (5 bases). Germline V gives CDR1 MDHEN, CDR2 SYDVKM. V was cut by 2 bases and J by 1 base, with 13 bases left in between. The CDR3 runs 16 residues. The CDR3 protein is CASSLRRDSRTDTQYF. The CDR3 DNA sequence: TGTGCCAGCAGTTTACGGCGAGACAGCCGCACAGATACGCAGTATTTT.

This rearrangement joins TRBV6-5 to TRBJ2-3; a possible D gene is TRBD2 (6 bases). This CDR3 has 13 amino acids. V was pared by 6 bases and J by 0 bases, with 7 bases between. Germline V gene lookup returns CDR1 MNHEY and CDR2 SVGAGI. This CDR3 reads CASRGTSTDTQYF. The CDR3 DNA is TGTGCCAGCAGGGGGACTAGCACAGATACGCAGTATTTT.